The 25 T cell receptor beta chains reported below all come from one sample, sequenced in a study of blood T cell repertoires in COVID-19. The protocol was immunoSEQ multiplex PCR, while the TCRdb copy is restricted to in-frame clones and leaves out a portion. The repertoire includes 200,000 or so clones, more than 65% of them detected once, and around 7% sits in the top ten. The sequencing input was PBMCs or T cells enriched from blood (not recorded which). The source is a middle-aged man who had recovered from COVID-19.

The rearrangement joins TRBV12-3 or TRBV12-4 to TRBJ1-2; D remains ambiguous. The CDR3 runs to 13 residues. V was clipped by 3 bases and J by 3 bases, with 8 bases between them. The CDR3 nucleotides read TGTGCCAGCAGTTTCGTCCGGGACTATGGCTACACCTTC. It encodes CASSFVRDYGYTF.

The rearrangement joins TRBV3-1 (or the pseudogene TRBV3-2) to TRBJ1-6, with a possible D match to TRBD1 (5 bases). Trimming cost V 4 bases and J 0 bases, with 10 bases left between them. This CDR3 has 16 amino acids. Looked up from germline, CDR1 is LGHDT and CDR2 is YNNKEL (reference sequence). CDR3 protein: CASSLRAGSYNSPLHF. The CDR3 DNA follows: TGTGCCAGCAGCCTCAGGGCCGGCTCCTATAATTCACCCCTCCACTTT.

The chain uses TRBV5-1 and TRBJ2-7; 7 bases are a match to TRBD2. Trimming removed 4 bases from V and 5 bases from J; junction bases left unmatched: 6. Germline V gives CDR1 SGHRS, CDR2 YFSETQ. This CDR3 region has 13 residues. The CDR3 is CASSRTSSHEQYF. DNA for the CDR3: TGCGCCAGCAGCAGGACTAGTTCCCACGAGCAGTACTTC.

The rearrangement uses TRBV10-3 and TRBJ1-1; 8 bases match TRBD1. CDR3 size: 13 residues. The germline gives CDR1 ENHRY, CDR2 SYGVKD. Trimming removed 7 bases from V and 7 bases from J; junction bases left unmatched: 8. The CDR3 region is CAITKQGDGEAFF. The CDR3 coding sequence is TGTGCCATCACTAAACAGGGGGATGGTGAAGCTTTCTTT.

The chain's CDR3 is CASTLTSGGSDEQFF. CDR3 DNA sequence: TGTGCCAGCACCCTGACTAGCGGGGGGAGTGATGAGCAGTTCTTC. This chain joins TRBV11-2 and TRBJ2-1; 13 bases are shared with TRBD2. The CDR3 length is 15 residues. Trimming cost V 7 bases and J 8 bases; bases outside gene matches: 8. Germline loops: CDR1 SGHAT, CDR2 FQNNGV.

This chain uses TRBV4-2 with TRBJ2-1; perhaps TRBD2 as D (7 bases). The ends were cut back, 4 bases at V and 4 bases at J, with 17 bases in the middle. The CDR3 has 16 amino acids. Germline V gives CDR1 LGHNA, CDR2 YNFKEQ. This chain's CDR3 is CASSLSRGGIYNEQFF. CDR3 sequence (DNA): TGTGCCAGCAGCCTTAGTAGGGGGGGGATTTACAATGAGCAGTTCTTC.

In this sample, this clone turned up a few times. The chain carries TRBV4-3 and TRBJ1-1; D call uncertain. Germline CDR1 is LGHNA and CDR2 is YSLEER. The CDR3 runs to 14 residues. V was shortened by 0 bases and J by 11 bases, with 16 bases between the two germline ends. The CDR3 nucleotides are TGCGCCAGCAGCCAAGACGCAGGCCTATTCATGGCTTTCTTT. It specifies CASSQDAGLFMAFF.

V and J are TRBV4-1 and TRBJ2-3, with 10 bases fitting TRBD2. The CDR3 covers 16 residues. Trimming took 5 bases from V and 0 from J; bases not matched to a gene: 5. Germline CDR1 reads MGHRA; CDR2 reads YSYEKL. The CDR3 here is CASSYLAGVSTDTQYF. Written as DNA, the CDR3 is TGCGCCAGCAGCTATCTAGCGGGGGTGAGCACAGATACGCAGTATTTT.

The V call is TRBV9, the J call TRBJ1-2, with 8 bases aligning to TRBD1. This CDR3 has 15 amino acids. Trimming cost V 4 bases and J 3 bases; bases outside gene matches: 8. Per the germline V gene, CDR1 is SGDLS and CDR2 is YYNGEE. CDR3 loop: CASSRGQGRDYGYTF. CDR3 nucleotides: TGTGCCAGCAGCCGCGGACAGGGAAGGGACTATGGCTACACCTTC.

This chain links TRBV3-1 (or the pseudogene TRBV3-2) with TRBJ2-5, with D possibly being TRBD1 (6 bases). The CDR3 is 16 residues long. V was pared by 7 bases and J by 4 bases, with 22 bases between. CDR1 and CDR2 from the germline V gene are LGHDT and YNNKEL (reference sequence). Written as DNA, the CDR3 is TGTGCCAGCACCCACTTGGCCGAGGGGGATGGAGAGACCCAGTACTTC. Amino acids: CASTHLAEGDGETQYF.

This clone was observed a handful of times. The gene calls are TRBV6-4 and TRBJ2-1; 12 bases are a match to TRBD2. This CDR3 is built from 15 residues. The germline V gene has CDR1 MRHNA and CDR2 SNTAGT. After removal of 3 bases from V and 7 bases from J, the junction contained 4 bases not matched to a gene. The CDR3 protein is CASSDLAGGLNEQFF. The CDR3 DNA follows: TGTGCCAGCAGTGATCTAGCGGGGGGGCTGAATGAGCAGTTCTTC.

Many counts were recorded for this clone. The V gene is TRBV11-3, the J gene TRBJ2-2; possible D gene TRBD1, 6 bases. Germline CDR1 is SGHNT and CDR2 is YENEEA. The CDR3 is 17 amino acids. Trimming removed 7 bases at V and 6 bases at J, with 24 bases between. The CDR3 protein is CASIVLSHRVGAGELFF. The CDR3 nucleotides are TGTGCCAGCATCGTACTTAGTCACAGGGTAGGGGCCGGGGAGCTGTTTTTT.

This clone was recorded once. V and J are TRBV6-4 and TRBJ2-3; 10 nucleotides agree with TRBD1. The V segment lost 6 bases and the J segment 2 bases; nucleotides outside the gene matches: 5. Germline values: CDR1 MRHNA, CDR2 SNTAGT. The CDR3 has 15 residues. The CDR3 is CASSRTGGSTDTQYF. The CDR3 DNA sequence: TGTGCCAGCAGCCGGACAGGGGGATCCACAGATACGCAGTATTTT.

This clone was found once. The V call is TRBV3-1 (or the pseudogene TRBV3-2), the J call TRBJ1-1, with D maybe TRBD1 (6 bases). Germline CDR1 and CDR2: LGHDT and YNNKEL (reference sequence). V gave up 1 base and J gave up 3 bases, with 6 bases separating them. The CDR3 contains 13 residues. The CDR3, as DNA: TGTGCCAGCAGCCAAGGGACAGACACTGAAGCTTTCTTT. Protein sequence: CASSQGTDTEAFF.

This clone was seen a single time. CDR3 residues: CASSQGTGNTIYF. The CDR3 coding sequence is TGTGCCAGCAGTCAGGGGACTGGAAACACCATATATTTT. The chain uses TRBV5-4 and TRBJ1-3, with TRBD1 as a possible D gene (6 bases). The CDR3 is 13 amino acids. CDR1 is SGHNT, CDR2 YYREEE, per germline (reference sequence). V was trimmed by 5 bases and J by 2 bases, leaving 8 bases between them. The whole variable domain, remainder taken from reference TRBV5-4 and TRBJ1-3, is ETGVTQSPTHLIKTRGQQVTLRCSSQSGHNTVSWYQQALGQGPQFIFQYYREEENGRGNFPPRFSGLQFPNYSSELNVNALELDDSALYLCASSQGTGNTIYFGEGSWLTVV.

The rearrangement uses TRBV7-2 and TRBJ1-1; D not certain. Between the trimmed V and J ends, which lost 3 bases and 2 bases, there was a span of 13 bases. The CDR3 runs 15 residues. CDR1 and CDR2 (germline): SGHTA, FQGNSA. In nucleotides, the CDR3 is TGTGCCAGCAGCTTCGGCCCTGGCGGCAACACTGAAGCTTTCTTT. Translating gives CASSFGPGGNTEAFF.

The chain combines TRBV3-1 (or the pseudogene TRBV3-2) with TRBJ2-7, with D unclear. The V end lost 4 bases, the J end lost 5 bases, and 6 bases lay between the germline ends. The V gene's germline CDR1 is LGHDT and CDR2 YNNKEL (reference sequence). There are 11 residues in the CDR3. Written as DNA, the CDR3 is TGTGCCAGCAGCCTAACAGACGAGCAGTACTTC. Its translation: CASSLTDEQYF.

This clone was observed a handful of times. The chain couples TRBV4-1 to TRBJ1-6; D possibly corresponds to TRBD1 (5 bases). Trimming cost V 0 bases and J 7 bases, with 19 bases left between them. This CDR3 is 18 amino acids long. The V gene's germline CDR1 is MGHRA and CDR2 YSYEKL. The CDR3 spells CASSQDPITPGGNSPLHF. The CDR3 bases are TGCGCCAGCAGCCAAGACCCTATTACTCCGGGGGGAAATTCACCCCTCCACTTT.

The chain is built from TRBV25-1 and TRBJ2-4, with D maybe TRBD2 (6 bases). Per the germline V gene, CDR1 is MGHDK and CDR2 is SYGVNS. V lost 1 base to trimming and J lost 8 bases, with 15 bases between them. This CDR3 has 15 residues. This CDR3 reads CASSEFGGSGDIQYF. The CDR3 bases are TGTGCCAGCAGTGAATTCGGGGGATCCGGAGACATTCAGTACTTC.

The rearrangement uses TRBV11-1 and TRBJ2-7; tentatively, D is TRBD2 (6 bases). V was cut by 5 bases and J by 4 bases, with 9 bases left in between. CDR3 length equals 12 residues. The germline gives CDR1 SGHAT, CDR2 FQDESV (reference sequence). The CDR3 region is CASSRRGYEQYF. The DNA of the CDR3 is TGTGCCAGCAGCAGGAGGGGTTACGAGCAGTACTTC.

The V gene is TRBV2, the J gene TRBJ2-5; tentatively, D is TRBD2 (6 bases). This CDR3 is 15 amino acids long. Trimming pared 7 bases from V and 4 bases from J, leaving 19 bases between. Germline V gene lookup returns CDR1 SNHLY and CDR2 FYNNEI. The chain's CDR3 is CASIPWRAKTETQYF. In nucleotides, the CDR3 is TGTGCCAGCATCCCTTGGAGGGCAAAAACAGAGACCCAGTACTTC.

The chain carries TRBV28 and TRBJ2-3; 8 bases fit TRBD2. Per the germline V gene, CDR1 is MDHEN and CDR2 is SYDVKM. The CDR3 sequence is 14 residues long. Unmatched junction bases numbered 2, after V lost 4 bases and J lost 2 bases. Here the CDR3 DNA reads TGTGCCAGCAGTTCGGGGGGGTTCACAGATACGCAGTATTTT. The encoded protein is CASSSGGFTDTQYF.

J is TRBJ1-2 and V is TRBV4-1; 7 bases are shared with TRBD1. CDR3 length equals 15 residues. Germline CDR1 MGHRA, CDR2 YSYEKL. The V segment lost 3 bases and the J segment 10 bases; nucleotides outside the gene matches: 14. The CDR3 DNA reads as TGCGCCAGCAGCCACATACGCGGAACAGGGGCTGACTACACCTTC. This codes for CASSHIRGTGADYTF.

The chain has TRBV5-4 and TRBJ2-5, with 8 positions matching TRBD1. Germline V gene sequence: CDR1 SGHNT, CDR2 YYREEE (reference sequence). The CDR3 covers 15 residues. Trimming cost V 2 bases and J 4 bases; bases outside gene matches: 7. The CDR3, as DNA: TGTGCCAGCAGCTTCGGACAGGGCAGTGGAGAGACCCAGTACTTC. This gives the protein CASSFGQGSGETQYF. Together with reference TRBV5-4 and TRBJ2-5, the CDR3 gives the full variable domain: ETGVTQSPTHLIKTRGQQVTLRCSSQSGHNTVSWYQQALGQGPQFIFQYYREEENGRGNFPPRFSGLQFPNYSSELNVNALELDDSALYLCASSFGQGSGETQYFGPGTRLLVL.

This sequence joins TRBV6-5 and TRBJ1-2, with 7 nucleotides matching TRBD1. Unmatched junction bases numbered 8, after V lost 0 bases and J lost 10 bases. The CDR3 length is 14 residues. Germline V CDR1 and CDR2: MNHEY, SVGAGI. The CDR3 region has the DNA TGTGCCAGCAGTTACTCTGACAGGGATTTCGACTACACCTTC. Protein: CASSYSDRDFDYTF.